This T cell receptor beta chain was identified during a study of blood T cell repertoires in COVID-19. Across the study: There were acute and convalescent COVID-19 samples, and they came from the United States, Italy and Spain. T cells, B-cell-depleted T cells, or PBMCs provided the cDNA or gDNA that served as material.

This clone was detected only once. In the authors' workflow: Estimated nucleated cell counts came from reference gene primer amplification. Sequencing used immunoSEQ multiplex PCR; TCRdb keeps in-frame clones, though not all of them. V and J calls and clone size are as listed in that table; D and trimming were resolved from the DNA. The sample carries approximately 82,000 clones, around 88% recorded once. The CDR3 has 14 residues. Trimming shortened V by 5 bases and J by 12 bases, and 17 bases separated the two germline ends. Germline V gives CDR1 SEHNR, CDR2 FQNEAQ (reference sequence). This clonotype was sampled from a woman aged 55-70 years with acute or convalescent COVID-19. The J gene is TRBJ1-6, the V gene TRBV7-9; tentative D call: TRBD1 (6 bases). The sequenced material came from peripheral blood. Here the CDR3 reads CASSPVGHSLPLHF. The CDR3 DNA is TGTGCCAGCAGCCCGGTGGGACACTCTCTACCCCTCCACTTT.